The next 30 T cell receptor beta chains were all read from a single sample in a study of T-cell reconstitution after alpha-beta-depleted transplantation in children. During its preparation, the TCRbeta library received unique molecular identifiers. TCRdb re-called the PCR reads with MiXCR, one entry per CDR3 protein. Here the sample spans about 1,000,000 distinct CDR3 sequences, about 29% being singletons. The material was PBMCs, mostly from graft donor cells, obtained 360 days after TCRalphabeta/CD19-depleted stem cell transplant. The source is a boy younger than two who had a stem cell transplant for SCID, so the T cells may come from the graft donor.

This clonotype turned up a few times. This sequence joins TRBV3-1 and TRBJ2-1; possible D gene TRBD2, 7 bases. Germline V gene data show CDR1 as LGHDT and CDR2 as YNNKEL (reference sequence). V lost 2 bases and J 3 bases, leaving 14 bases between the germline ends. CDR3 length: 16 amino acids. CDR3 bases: TGTGCCAGCAGCCAACGGCGGGGGCGGGACTACAATGAGCAGTTCTTC. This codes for CASSQRRGRDYNEQFF.

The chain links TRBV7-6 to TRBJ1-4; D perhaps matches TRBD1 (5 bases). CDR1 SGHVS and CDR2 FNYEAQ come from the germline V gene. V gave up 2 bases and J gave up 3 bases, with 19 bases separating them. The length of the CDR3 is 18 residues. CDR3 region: CASSLFSGIFKANEKLFF. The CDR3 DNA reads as TGTGCCAGCAGCTTATTTTCAGGGATCTTCAAGGCTAATGAAAAACTGTTTTTT.

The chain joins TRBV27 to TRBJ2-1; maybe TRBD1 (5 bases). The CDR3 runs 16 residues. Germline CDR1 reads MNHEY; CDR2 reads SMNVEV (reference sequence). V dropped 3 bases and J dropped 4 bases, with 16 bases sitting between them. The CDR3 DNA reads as TGTGCCAGCAGTTTGATCATGGGGCACGGGTACAATGAGCAGTTCTTC. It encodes CASSLIMGHGYNEQFF.

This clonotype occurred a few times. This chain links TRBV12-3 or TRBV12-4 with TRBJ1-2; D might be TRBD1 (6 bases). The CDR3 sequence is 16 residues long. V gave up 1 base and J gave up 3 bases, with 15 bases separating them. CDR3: CASSLETGGGYYGYTF. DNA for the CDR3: TGTGCCAGCAGTTTAGAGACAGGAGGGGGTTACTATGGCTACACCTTC.

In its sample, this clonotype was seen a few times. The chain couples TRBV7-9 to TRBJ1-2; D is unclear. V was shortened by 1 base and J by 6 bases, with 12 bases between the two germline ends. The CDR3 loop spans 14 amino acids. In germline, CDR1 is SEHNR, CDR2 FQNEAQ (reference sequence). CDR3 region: CASSLVGEGNGYTF. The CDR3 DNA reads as TGTGCCAGCAGCTTAGTCGGGGAGGGCAATGGCTACACCTTC.

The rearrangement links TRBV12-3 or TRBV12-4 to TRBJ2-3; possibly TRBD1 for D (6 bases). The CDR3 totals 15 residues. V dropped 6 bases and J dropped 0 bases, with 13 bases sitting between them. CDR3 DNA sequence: TGTGCCAGCAGCCCCGAGGGGGTCAGCACAGATACGCAGTATTTT. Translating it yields CASSPEGVSTDTQYF.

As DNA, the CDR3 is TGCGCCAGCAGCCATGAACAATCCGGGACAGGAGGTTCCTACGAGCAGTACTTC. Protein: CASSHEQSGTGGSYEQYF. The chain employs TRBV4-3 and TRBJ2-7; 8 bases map to TRBD1. CDR1 is LGHNA and CDR2 is YSLEER in the germline V gene. V gave up 3 bases and J gave up 1 base; unmatched junction bases: 14. There are 18 residues in the CDR3.

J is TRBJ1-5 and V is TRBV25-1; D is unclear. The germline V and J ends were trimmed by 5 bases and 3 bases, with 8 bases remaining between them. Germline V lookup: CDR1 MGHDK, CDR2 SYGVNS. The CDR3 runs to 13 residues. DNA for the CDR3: TGTGCCAGCAGTCGCGCATTCAATCAGCCCCAGCATTTT. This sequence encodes CASSRAFNQPQHF.

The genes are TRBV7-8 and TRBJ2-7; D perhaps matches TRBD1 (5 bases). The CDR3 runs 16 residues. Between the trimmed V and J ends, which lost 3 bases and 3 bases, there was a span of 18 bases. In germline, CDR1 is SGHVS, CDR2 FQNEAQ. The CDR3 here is CASSLGQGRANYEQYF. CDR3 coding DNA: TGTGCCAGCAGCTTGGGCCAGGGCAGGGCAAACTACGAGCAGTACTTC.

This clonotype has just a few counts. The CDR3 loop reads CASSLAGGGGSETQYF. The CDR3, as DNA: TGTGCCAGCAGCTTAGCGGGAGGGGGGGGATCAGAGACCCAGTACTTC. The chain is built from TRBV11-2 and TRBJ2-5, with 8 bases matching TRBD2. Germline lookup yields CDR1 SGHAT and CDR2 FQNNGV. Trimming took 1 base from V and 4 from J; bases not matched to a gene: 8. There are 16 residues in the CDR3.

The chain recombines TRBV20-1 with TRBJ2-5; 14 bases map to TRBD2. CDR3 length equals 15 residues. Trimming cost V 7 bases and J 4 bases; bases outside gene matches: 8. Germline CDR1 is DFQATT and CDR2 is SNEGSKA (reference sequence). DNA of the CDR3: TGCAGTGTTCGACTAGCGGGGGGGCAAAGAGAGACCCAGTACTTC. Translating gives CSVRLAGGQRETQYF.

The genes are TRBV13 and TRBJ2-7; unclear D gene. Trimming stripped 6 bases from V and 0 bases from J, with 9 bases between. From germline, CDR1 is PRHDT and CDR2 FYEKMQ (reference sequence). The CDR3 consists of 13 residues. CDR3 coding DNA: TGTGCCAGCAGTCAAGAACTCTCCTACGAGCAGTACTTC. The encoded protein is CASSQELSYEQYF.

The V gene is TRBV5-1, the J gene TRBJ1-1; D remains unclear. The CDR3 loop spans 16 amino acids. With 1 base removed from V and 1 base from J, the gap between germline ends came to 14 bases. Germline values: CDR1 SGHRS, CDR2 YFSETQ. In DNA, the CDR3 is TGCGCCAGCAGCTTGTCCGTCGGACTAACGAACACTGAAGCTTTCTTT. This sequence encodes CASSLSVGLTNTEAFF.

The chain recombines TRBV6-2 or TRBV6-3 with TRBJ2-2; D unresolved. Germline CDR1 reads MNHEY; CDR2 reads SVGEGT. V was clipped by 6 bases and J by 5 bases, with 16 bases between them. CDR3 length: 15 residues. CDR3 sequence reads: CASSSTGPRTGELFF. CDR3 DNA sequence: TGTGCCAGCAGCTCCACTGGGCCCCGAACCGGGGAGCTGTTTTTT.

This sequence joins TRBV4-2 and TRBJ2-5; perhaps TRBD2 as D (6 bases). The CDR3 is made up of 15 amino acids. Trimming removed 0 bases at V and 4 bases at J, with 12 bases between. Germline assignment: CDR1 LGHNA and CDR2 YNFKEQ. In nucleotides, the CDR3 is TGTGCCAGCAGCCAAGATTCAAGGCGGGGAGAGACCCAGTACTTC. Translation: CASSQDSRRGETQYF.

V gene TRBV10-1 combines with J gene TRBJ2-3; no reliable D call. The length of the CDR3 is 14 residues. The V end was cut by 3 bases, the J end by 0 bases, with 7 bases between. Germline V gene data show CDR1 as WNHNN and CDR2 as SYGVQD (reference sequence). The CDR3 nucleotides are TGCGCCAGCAGTGACGGCTTTAGCACAGATACGCAGTATTTT. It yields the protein CASSDGFSTDTQYF.

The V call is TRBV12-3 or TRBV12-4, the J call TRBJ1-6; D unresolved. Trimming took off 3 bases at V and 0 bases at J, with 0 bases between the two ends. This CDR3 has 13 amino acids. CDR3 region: CASSFSYNSPLHF. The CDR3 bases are TGTGCCAGCAGTTTCTCCTATAATTCACCCCTCCACTTT.

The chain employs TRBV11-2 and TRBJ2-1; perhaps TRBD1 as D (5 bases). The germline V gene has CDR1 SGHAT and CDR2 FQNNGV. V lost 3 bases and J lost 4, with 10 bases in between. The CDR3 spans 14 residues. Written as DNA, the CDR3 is TGTGCCAGCAGCTTCCGAAGGGGTTACAATGAGCAGTTCTTC. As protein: CASSFRRGYNEQFF.

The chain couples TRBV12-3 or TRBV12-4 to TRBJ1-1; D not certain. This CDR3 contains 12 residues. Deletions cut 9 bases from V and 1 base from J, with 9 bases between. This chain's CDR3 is CASLRRNTEAFF. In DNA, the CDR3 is TGTGCCAGTTTAAGGAGGAACACTGAAGCTTTCTTT.

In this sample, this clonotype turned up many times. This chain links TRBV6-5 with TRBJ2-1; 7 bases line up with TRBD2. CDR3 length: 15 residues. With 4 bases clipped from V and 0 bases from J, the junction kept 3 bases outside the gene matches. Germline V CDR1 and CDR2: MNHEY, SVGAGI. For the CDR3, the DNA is TGTGCCAGCAGTTCCCGGGACTACTCCTACAATGAGCAGTTCTTC. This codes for CASSSRDYSYNEQFF.

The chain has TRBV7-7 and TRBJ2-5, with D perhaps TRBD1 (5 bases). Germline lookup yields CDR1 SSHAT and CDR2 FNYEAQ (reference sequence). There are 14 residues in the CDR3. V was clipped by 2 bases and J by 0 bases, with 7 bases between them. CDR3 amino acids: CASSLFRDQETQYF. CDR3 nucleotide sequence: TGTGCCAGCAGCTTATTCAGGGACCAAGAGACCCAGTACTTC.

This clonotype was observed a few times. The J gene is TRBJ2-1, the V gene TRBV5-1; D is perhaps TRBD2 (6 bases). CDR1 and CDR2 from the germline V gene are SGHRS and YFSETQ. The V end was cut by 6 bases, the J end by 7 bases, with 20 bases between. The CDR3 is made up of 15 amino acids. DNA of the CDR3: TGCGCCAGCAAGGACGAAGGCGGGGTATGGAATGAGCAGTTCTTC. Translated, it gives CASKDEGGVWNEQFF.

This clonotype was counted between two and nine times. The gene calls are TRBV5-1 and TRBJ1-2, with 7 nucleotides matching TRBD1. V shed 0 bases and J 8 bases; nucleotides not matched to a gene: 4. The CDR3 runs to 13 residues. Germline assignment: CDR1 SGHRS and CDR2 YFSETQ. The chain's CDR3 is CASSLAQGSGYTF. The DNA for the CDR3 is TGCGCCAGCAGCTTGGCACAGGGGAGCGGCTACACCTTC.

For the CDR3, the DNA is TGTGCCAGCAGCCCGCGGGGACTAGCGGGGTCCGGGGAGCTGTTTTTT. It yields the protein CASSPRGLAGSGELFF. The genes are TRBV7-6 and TRBJ2-2; TRBD2 agrees at 13 bases. V gave up 5 bases and J gave up 6 bases; unmatched junction bases: 6. CDR3 length equals 16 residues. CDR1 and CDR2 (germline): SGHVS, FNYEAQ.

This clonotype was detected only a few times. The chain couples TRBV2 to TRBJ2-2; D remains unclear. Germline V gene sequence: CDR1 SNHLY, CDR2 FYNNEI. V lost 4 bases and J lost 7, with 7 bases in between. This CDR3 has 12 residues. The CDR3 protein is CASSGAGGELFF. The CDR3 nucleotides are TGTGCCAGCAGTGGGGCTGGCGGGGAGCTGTTTTTT.

This CDR3 is CSARGTRRQETQYF. The CDR3 DNA reads as TGCAGTGCCAGGGGGACTAGGCGCCAAGAGACCCAGTACTTC. The chain combines TRBV20-1 with TRBJ2-5, with a weak D call TRBD2 (8 bases). Trimming cost V 6 bases and J 1 base, with 15 bases left between them. The CDR3 length is 14 residues. Per the germline V gene, CDR1 is DFQATT and CDR2 is SNEGSKA (reference sequence).

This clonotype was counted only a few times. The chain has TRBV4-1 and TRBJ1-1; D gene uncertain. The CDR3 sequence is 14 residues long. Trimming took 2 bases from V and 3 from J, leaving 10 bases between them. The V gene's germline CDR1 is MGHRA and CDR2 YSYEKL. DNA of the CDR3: TGCGCCAGCAGCCAACTAGCGACGCACACTGAAGCTTTCTTT. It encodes CASSQLATHTEAFF.

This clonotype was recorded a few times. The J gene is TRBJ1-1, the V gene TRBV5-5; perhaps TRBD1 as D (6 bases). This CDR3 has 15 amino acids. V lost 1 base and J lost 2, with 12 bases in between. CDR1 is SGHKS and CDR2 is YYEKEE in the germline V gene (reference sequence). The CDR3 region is CASSLTGGGNTEAFF. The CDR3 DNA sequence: TGTGCCAGCAGCTTGACCGGGGGCGGAAACACTGAAGCTTTCTTT.

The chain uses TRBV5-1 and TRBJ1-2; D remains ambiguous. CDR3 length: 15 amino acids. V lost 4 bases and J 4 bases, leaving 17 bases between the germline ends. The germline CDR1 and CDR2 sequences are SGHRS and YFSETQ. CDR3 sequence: CASSPESPKTYGYTF. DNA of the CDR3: TGCGCCAGCAGCCCCGAATCCCCGAAGACCTATGGCTACACCTTC.

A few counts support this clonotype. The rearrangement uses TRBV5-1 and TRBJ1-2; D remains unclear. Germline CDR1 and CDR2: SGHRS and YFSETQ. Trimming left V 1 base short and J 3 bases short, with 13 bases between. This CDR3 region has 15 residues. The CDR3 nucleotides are TGCGCCAGCAGCTTGTCGGCCAGTATATACTATGGCTACACCTTC. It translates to CASSLSASIYYGYTF.